The source of this TCR beta chain is a study of shared clonotypes between healthy human individuals. The donors were adults (healthy and HIV-negative) with no recent acute infections or vaccinations. CD45RA+ naive and CD45RA-negative memory subsets were separated from CD4+ cells. Trimming took off 4 bases at V and 2 bases at J, with 12 bases between the two ends. CDR3 length equals 15 residues. The germline V gene has CDR1 MNHNY and CDR2 SVGAGI (reference sequence). Libraries were prepared by immunoSEQ multiplex PCR; TCRdb keeps only in-frame clonotypes and omits some of them. The sample holds 850,000 to 1,100,000 clones, 77% seen once.

The rearrangement uses TRBV6-6 and TRBJ2-1, with a tentative D call TRBD1 (6 bases). Sequenced sample: memory CD4+ T cells from PBMCs. Subset defined: CD45RA-negative fraction. This receptor was taken from a young man in good health. Some clones in this sample may be carry-over from other donors' samples. CDR3 sequence (DNA): TGTGCCAGCAGTTCAAAAGGGGGACCCTACAATGAGCAGTTCTTC. It codes for CASSSKGGPYNEQFF.